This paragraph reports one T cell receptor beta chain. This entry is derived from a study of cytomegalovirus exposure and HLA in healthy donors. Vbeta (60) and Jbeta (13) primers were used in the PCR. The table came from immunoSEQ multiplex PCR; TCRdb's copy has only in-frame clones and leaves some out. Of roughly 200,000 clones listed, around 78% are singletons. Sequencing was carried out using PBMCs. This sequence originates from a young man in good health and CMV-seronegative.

The CDR3 sequence: CASRVSGTSTDTQYF. In DNA, the CDR3 is TGTGCCAGCAGGGTTAGCGGAACTAGCACAGATACGCAGTATTTT. This chain links TRBV6-1 with TRBJ2-3; D might be TRBD2 (6 bases). Trimming took off 6 bases at V and 0 bases at J, with 13 bases between the two ends. The CDR3 extends over 15 amino acids. Germline V gene data show CDR1 as MNHNS and CDR2 as SASEGT.